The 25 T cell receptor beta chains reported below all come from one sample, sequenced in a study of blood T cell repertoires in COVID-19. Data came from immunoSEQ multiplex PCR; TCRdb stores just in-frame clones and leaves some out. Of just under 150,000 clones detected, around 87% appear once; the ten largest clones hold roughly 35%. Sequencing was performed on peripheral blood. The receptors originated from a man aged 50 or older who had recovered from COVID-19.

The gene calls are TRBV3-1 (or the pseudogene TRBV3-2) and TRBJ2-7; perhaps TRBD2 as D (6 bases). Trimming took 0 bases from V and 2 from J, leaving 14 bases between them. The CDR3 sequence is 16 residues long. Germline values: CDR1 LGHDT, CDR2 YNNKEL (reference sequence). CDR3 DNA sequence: TGTGCCAGCAGCCAAGATGGGGGGTTGTATCCCTACGAGCAGTACTTC. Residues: CASSQDGGLYPYEQYF.

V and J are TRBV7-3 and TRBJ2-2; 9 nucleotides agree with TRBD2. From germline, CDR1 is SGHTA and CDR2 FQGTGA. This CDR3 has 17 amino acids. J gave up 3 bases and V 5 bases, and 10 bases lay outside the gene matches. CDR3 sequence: CASSLRGAGGYTGELFF. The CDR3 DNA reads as TGTGCCAGCAGCCTCCGGGGAGCGGGGGGATACACCGGGGAGCTGTTTTTT.

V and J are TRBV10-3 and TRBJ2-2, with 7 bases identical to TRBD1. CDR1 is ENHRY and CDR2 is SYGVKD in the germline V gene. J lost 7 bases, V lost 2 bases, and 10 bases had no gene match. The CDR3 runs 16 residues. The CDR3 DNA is TGTGCCATCAGTGAGATGGAGACAGGGCGCGACGGGGAGCTGTTTTTT. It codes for CAISEMETGRDGELFF.

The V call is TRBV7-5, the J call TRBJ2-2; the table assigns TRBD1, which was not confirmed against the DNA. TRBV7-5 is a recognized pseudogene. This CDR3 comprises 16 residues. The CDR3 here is CARSLCDRRNTGELFF. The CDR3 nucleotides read TGTGCCAGAAGCTTATGTGACAGGAGGAACACCGGGGAGCTGTTTTTT.

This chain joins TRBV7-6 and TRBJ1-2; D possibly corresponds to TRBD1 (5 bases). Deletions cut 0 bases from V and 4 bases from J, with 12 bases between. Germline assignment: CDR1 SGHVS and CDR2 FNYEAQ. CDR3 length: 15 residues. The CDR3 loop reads CASSLALGQGYGYTF. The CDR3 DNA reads TGTGCCAGCAGCTTAGCGTTGGGCCAGGGCTATGGCTACACCTTC.

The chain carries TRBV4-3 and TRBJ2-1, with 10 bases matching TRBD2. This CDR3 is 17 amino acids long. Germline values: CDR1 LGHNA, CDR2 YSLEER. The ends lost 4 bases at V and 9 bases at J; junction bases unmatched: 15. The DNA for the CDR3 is TGCGCCAGCAGCCTGAACTTAGCGGGGGGCAAACTCCGTGAGCAGTTCTTC. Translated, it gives CASSLNLAGGKLREQFF.

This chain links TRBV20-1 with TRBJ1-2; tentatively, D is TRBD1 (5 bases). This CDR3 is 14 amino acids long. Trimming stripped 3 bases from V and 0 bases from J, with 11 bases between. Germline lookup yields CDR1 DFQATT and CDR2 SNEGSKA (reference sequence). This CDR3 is CSASLGETNYGYTF. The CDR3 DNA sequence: TGCAGTGCTAGTTTAGGGGAAACTAACTATGGCTACACCTTC.

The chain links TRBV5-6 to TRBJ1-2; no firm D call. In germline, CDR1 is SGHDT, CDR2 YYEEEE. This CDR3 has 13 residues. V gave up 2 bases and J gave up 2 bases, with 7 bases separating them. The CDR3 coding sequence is TGTGCCAGCAGCTTCGGAGGGAACTATGGCTACACCTTC. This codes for CASSFGGNYGYTF.

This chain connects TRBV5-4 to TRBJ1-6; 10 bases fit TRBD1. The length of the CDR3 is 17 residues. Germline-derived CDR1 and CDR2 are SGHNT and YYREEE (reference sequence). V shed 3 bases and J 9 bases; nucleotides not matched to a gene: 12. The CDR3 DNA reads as TGTGCCAGCAGCTCCCCTGGCTCCGGACAGGGGGGTTCACCCCTCCACTTT. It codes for CASSSPGSGQGGSPLHF. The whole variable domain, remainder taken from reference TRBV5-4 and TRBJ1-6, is ETGVTQSPTHLIKTRGQQVTLRCSSQSGHNTVSWYQQALGQGPQFIFQYYREEENGRGNFPPRFSGLQFPNYSSELNVNALELDDSALYLCASSSPGSGQGGSPLHFGNGTRLTVT.

The CDR3 nucleotides are TGTGCCAGCTCACCAGTGACAGGGGGCTCTACTGGAAACACCATATATTTT. Protein sequence: CASSPVTGGSTGNTIYF. The chain recombines TRBV18 with TRBJ1-3, with 10 bases aligning to TRBD1. V lost 2 bases, J lost 2 bases, and 6 bases stayed unmatched. Germline values: CDR1 KGHSH, CDR2 LQKENI. The CDR3 sequence is 17 residues long.

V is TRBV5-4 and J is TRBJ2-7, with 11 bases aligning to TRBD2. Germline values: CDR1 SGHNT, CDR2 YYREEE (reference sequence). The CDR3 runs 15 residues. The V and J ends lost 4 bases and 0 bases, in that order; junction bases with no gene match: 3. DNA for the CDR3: TGTGCCAGCAGCCTAGCGGGGGGTAGCTCCTACGAGCAGTACTTC. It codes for CASSLAGGSSYEQYF.

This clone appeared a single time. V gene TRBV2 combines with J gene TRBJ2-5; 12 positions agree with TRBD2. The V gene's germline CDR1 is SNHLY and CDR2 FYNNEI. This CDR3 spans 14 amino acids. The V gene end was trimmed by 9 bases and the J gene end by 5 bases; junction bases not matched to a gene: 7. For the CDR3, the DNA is TGTGCCAGTCCTTCTAGCGGGGGGGCGGAGACCCAGTACTTC. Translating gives CASPSSGGAETQYF.

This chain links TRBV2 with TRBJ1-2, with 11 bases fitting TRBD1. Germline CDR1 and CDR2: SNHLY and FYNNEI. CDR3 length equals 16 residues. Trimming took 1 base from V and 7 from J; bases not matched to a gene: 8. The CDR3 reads CASSEGRGQGAGGYTF. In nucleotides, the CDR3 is TGTGCCAGCAGTGAAGGGAGAGGACAGGGGGCGGGTGGCTACACCTTC.

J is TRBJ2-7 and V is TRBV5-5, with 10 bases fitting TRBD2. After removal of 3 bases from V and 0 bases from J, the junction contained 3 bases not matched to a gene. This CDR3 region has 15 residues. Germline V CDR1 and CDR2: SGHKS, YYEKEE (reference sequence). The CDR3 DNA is TGTGCCAGCAGCTCTAGCGGGGGCCCCTCCTACGAGCAGTACTTC. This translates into CASSSSGGPSYEQYF.

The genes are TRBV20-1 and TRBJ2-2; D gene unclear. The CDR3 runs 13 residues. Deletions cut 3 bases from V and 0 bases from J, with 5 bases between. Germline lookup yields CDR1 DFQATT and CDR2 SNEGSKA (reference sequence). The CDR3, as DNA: TGCAGTGCTAGTGACACGAACACCGGGGAGCTGTTTTTT. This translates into CSASDTNTGELFF.

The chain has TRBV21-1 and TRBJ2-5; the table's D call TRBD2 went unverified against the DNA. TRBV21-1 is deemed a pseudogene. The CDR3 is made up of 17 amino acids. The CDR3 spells CASSKGVWGGAPETQYF. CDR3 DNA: TGTGCCAGCAGCAAAGGGGTATGGGGGGGGGCCCCAGAGACCCAGTACTTC.

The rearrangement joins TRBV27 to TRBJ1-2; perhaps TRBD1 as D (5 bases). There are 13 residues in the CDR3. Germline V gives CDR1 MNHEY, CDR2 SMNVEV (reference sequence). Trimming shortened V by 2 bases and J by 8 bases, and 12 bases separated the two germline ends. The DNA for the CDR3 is TGTGCCAGCAGTTTAAGGCAGGGTGGCGGCTACACCTTC. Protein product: CASSLRQGGGYTF.

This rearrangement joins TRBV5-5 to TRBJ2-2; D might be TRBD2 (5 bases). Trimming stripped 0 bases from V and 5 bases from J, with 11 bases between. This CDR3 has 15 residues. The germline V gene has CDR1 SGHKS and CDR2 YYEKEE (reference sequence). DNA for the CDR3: TGTGCCAGCAGCTTGGAAGGGTCGGGGACCGGGGAGCTGTTTTTT. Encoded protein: CASSLEGSGTGELFF.

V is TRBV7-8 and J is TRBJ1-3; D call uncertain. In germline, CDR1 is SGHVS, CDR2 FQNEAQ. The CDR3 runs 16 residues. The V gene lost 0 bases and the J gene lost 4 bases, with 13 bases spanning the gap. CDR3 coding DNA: TGTGCCAGCAGCTTAGCCCCGGGGTTATCGGGAAACACCATATATTTT. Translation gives CASSLAPGLSGNTIYF.

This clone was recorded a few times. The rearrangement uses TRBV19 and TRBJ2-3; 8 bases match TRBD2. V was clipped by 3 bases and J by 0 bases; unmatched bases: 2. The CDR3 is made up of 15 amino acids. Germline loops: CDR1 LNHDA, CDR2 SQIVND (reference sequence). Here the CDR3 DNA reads TGTGCCAGTAGTATTAGCGGGGTTAGCACAGATACGCAGTATTTT. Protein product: CASSISGVSTDTQYF.

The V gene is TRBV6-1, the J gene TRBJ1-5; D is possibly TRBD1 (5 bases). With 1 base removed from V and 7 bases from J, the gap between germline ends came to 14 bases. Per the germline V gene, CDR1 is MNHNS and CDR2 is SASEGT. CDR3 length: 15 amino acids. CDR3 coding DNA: TGTGCCAGCAGTGAAGTGCGAGGAGGGGAACAGCCCCAGCATTTT. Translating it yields CASSEVRGGEQPQHF.

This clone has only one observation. The CDR3 sequence: CASSLVRGGPGANVLTF. The CDR3 DNA follows: TGTGCCAGCAGCTTGGTAAGGGGGGGTCCTGGGGCCAACGTCCTGACTTTC. J is TRBJ2-6 and V is TRBV7-9; tentatively, D is TRBD2 (7 bases). Trimming stripped 3 bases from V and 2 bases from J, with 14 bases between. The length of the CDR3 is 17 residues. The germline CDR1 and CDR2 sequences are SEHNR and FQNEAQ (reference sequence).

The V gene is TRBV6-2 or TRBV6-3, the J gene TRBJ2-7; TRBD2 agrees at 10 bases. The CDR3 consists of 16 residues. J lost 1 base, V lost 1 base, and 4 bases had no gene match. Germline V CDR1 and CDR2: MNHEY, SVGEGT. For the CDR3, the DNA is TGTGCCAGCAGTTACTTGGGGACTAGCGCTTCCTACGAGCAGTACTTC. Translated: CASSYLGTSASYEQYF.

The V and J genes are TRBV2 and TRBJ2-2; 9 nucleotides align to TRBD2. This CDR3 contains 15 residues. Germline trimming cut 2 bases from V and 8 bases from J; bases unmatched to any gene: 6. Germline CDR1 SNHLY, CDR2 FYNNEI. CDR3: CASSELAGPNGELFF. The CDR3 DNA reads TGTGCCAGCAGTGAACTAGCGGGGCCTAATGGGGAGCTGTTTTTT.

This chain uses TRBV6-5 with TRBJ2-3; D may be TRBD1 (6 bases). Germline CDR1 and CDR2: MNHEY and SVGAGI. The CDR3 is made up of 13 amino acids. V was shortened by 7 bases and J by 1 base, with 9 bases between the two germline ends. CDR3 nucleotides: TGTGCCAGCATTAACAGGGGCACAGATACGCAGTATTTT. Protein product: CASINRGTDTQYF.